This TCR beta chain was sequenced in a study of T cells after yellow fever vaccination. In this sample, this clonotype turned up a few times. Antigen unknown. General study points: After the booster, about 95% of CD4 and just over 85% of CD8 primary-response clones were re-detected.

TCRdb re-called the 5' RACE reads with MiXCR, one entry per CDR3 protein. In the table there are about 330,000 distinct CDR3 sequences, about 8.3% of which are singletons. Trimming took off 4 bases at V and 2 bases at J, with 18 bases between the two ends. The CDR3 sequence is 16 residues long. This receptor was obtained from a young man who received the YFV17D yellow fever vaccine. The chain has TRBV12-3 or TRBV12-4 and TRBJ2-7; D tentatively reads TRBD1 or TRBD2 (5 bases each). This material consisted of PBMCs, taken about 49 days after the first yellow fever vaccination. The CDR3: CASSSREGPTTYEQYF. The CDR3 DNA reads TGTGCCAGCAGTTCCCGCGAGGGACCCACTACCTACGAGCAGTACTTC.